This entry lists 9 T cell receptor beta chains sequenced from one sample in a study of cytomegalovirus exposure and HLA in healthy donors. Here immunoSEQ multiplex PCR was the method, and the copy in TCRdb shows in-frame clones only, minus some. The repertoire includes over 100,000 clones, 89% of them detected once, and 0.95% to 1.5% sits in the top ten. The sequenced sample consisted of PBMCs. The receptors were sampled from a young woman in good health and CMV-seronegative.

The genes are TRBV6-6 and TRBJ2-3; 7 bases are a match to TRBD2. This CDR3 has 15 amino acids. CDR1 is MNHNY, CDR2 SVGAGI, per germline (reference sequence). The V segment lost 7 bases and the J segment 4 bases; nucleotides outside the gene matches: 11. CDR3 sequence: CASTDSGGGADTQYF. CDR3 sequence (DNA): TGTGCCAGCACGGATTCGGGGGGTGGAGCAGATACGCAGTATTTT.

The CDR3 nucleotides read TGTGCCAGCAGCTCCGGGTGGGGCGGTGCCTACGAGCAGTACTTC. Protein: CASSSGWGGAYEQYF. V is TRBV7-9 and J is TRBJ2-7; tentative D call: TRBD1 (5 bases). The CDR3 contains 15 residues. V was shortened by 4 bases and J by 2 bases, with 15 bases between the two germline ends. CDR1 and CDR2 (germline): SEHNR, FQNEAQ (reference sequence).

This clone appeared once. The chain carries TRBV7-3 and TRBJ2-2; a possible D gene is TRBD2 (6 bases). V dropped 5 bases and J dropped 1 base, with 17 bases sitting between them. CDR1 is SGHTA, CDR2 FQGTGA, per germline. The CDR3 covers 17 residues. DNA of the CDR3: TGTGCCAGCAGCAGCCACCCGGGGGACGTGAACACCGGGGAGCTGTTTTTT. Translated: CASSSHPGDVNTGELFF.

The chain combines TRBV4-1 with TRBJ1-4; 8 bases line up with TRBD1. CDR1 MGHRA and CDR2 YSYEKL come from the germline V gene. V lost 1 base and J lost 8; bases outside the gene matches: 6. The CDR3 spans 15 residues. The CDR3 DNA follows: TGCGCCAGCAGCCAAGCCGGGACAGGTATCGAAAAACTGTTTTTT. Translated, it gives CASSQAGTGIEKLFF.

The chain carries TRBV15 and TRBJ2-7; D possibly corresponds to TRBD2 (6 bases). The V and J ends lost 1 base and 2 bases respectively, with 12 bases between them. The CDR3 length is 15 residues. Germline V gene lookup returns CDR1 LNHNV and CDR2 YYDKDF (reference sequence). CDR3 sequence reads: CATSRGGVGTYEQYF. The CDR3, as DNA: TGTGCCACCAGCAGAGGGGGGGTGGGCACCTACGAGCAGTACTTC. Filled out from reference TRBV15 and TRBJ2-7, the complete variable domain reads DAMVIQNPRYQVTQFGKPVTLSCSQTLNHNVMYWYQQKSSQAPKLLFHYYDKDFNNEADTPDNFQSRRPNTSFCFLDIRSPGLGDTAMYLCATSRGGVGTYEQYFGPGTRLTVT.

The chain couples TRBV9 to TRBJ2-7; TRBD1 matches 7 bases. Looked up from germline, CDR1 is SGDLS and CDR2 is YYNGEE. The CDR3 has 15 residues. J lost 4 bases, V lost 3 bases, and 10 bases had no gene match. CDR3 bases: TGTGCCAGCAGCGAGGCGACAGGGAGTGGGTACGAGCAGTACTTC. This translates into CASSEATGSGYEQYF.

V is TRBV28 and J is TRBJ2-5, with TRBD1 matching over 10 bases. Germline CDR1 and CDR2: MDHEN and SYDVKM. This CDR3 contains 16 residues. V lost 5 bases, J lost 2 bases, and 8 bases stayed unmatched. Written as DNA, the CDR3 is TGTGCCAGCAGTCCCATTTGGACAGGGGGGCAAGAGACCCAGTACTTC. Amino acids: CASSPIWTGGQETQYF.

The CDR3 coding sequence is TGTGCCAGCTCACCACAAGGGGTCCTCCCCGCCATGGCTTTCTTT. Its protein product is CASSPQGVLPAMAFF. This sequence joins TRBV18 and TRBJ1-1; possibly TRBD1 for D (5 bases). Trimming took 1 base from V and 11 from J, leaving 20 bases between them. This CDR3 contains 15 residues. Germline CDR1 reads KGHSH; CDR2 reads LQKENI.

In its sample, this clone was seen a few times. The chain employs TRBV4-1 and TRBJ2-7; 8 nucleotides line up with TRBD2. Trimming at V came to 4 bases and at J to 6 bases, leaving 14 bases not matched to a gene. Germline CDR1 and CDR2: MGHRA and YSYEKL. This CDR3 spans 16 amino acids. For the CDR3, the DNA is TGCGCCAGCAGCCGGGACCTAGCGGGTGCCTGGCGCGAGCAGTACTTC. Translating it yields CASSRDLAGAWREQYF.